This T cell receptor beta chain was captured in a study of T-cell memory formation after mild COVID-19. The germline V gene encodes CDR1 MNHEY and CDR2 SVGEGT. The V and J ends lost 4 bases and 4 bases, in that order; junction bases with no gene match: 8. This CDR3 has 15 residues. Each CDR3 protein gets one entry after TCRdb re-called the 5' RACE reads with MiXCR. Of about 340,000 distinct CDR3 sequences in the sample, around 14% were seen once. Whole-study results and caveats: CD4/CD8 balance characterized clones contracting day 15 to 85, and CD4+ skew characterized later expanders. Prior to infection, memory already included some responding clones, suggesting cross-reactive memory joined. Proof of SARS-CoV-2 specificity was absent for the second-wave clones that crested on day 37.

This clonotype was seen many times. No antigen is known for it. Specimen: PBMCs or a T cell subset sorted from them (not recorded which). The chain carries TRBV6-2 or TRBV6-3 and TRBJ1-2; the match to TRBD1 covers 8 bases. The sequence derives from a man aged 18-30 years who had mild COVID-19 (a few samples of this study predate the infection). Cell type and time point are not known. CDR3: CASSSRAGGFYGYTF. Written as DNA, the CDR3 is TGTGCCAGCAGTTCACGGGCAGGGGGCTTCTATGGCTACACCTTC.